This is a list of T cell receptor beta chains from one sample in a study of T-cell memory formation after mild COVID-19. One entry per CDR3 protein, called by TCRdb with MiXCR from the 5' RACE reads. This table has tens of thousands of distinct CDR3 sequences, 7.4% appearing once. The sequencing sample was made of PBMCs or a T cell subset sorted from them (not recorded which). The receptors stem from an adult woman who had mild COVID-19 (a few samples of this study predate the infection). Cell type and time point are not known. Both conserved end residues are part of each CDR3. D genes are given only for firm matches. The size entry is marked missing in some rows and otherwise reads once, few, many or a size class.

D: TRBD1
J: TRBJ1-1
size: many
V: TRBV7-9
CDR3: CASSIQTGQGTEAFF
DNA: TGTGCCAGCAGCATACAAACGGGACAGGGCACTGAAGCTTTCTTT

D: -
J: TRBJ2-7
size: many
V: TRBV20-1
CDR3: CSARVGRGAYEQYF
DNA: TGCAGTGCTAGAGTTGGCAGGGGGGCCTACGAGCAGTACTTC

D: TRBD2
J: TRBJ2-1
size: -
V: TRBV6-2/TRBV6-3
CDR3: CASRRTSGSSLSYNEQFF
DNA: TGTGCCAGCAGGCGGACTAGCGGGAGCTCTCTCTCCTACAATGAGCAGTTCTTC

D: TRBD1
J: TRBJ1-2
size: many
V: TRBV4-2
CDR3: CASRRSATGDYGYTF
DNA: TGTGCCAGCAGACGATCCGCGACAGGGGACTATGGCTACACCTTC

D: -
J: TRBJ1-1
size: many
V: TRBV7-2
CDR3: CASSLSVNTEAFF
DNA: TGTGCCAGCAGCTTAAGTGTGAACACTGAAGCTTTCTTT

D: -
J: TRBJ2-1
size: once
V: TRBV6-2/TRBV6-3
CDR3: CASSYRGYNEQFF
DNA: TGTGCCAGCAGTTATAGGGGGTACAATGAGCAGTTCTTC

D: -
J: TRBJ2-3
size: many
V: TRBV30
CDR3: CACLRQLGTDTQYF
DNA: TGTGCCTGCCTTCGGCAGTTAGGCACAGATACGCAGTATTTT

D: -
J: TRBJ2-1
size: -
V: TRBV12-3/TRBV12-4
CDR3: CASSLSGTQTNEQFF
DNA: TGTGCCAGCAGTCTCTCCGGGACTCAAACTAATGAGCAGTTCTTC

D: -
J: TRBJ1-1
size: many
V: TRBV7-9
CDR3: CASSPRRVAFF
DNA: TGTGCCAGCAGCCCACGTAGAGTAGCTTTCTTT

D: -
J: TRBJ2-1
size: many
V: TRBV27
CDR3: CASRASYGYNEQFF
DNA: TGTGCCAGCAGAGCCTCGTATGGTTACAATGAGCAGTTCTTC

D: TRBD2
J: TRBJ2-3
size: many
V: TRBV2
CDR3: CASSTGTSGGSDTQYF
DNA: TGTGCCAGCAGTACCGGGACTAGCGGGGGATCGGATACGCAGTATTTT

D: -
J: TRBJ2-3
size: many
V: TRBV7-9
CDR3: CASSSTSQSTDTQYF
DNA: TGTGCCAGCAGCTCTACTAGCCAAAGCACAGATACGCAGTATTTT

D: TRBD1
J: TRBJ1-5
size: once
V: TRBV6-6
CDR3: CASRQTGGSNQPQHF
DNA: TGTGCCAGCAGACAGACAGGGGGAAGCAATCAGCCCCAGCATTTT

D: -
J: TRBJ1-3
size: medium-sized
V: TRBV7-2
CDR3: CASSLSGTSGNTIYF
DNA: TGTGCCAGCAGCTTATCAGGCACCTCTGGAAACACCATATATTTT

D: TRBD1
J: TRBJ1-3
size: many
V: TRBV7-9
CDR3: CASSSTDGTASGNTIYF
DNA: TGTGCCAGCAGCTCAACGGACGGGACAGCCTCTGGAAACACCATATATTTT

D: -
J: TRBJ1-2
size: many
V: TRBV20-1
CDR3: CSASLRTNYGYTF
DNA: TGCAGTGCTAGTTTAAGGACCAACTATGGCTACACCTTC

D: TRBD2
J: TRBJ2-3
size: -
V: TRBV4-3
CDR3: CASSRTSGGADTQYF
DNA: TGCGCCAGCAGCCGGACTAGCGGGGGGGCAGATACGCAGTATTTT

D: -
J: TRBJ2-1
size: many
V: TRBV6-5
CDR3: CASSYESSYNEQFF
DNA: TGTGCCAGCAGTTACGAGAGCTCCTACAATGAGCAGTTCTTC

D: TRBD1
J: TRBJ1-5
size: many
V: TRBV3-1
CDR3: CASSQGTGSFPQHF
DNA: TGTGCCAGCAGCCAAGGGACAGGCTCTTTTCCCCAGCATTTT

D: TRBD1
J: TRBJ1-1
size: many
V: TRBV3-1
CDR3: CASSHSGGGTEAFF
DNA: TGTGCCAGCAGCCACTCAGGGGGGGGCACTGAAGCTTTCTTT

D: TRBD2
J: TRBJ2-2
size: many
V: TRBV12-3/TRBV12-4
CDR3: CASSRAGGNTGELFF
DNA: TGTGCCAGCAGTCGAGCGGGGGGGAACACCGGGGAGCTGTTTTTT

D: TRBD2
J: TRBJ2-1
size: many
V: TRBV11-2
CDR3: CASSGRGALYNEQFF
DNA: TGTGCCAGCAGCGGGCGGGGGGCCCTTTACAATGAGCAGTTCTTC

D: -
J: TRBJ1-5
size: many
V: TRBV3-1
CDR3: CASSLGRINQPQHF
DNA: TGTGCCAGCAGCCTGGGACGGATAAATCAGCCCCAGCATTTT

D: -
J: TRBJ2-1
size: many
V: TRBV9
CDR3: CASSKGHYNEQFF
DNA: TGTGCCAGCAGCAAAGGACATTACAATGAGCAGTTCTTC

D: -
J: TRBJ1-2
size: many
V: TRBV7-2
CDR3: CASSLMGSWAGLNYGYTF
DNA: TGTGCCAGCAGCTTAATGGGGTCGTGGGCAGGACTTAACTATGGCTACACCTTC

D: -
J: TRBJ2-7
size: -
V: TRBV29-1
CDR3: CSVGTGFDEQYF
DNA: TGCAGCGTGGGAACAGGGTTCGACGAGCAGTACTTC

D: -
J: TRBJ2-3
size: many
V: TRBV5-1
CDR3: CASSLVLAGTDTQYF
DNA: TGCGCCAGCAGCTTGGTTCTGGCAGGCACAGATACGCAGTATTTT

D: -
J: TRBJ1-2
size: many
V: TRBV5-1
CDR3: CASRRGESNLNYGYTF
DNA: TGCGCCAGCAGACGGGGGGAGAGCAATCTTAACTATGGCTACACCTTC

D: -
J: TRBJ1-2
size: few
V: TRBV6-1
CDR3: CASSESGRNLRGYTF
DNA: TGTGCCAGCAGTGAATCCGGGCGTAACCTCAGAGGCTACACCTTC

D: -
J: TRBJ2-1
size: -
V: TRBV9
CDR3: CASSVGGRYEQFF
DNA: TGTGCCAGCAGCGTCGGGGGCCGCTATGAGCAGTTCTTC

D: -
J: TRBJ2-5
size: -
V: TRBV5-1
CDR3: CASSLGIRAAETQYF
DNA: TGCGCCAGCAGCCTGGGTATCAGGGCAGCGGAGACCCAGTACTTC

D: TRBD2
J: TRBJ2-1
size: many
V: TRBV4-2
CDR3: CASSPDMYIGLAGDNEQFF
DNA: TGTGCCAGCAGCCCAGACATGTATATCGGACTAGCGGGGGACAATGAGCAGTTCTTC

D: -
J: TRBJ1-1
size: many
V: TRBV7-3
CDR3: CASSLTLMRSGMNTEAFF
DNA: TGTGCCAGCAGCTTAACGTTAATGCGGTCAGGGATGAACACTGAAGCTTTCTTT

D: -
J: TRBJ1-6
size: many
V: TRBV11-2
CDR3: CASSSPNSPLHF
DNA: TGTGCCAGCAGCTCGCCCAATTCACCCCTCCACTTT

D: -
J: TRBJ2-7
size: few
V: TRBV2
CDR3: CASMNEWGSYEQYF
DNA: TGTGCCAGCATGAACGAATGGGGGTCATACGAGCAGTACTTC

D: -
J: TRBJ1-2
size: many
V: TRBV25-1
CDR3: CASRATGTEGGYTF
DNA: TGTGCCAGCAGGGCAACCGGGACCGAAGGTGGCTACACCTTC

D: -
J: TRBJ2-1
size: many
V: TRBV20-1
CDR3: CSARVTQFSYNEQFF
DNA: TGCAGTGCTAGAGTTACTCAGTTCTCCTACAATGAGCAGTTCTTC